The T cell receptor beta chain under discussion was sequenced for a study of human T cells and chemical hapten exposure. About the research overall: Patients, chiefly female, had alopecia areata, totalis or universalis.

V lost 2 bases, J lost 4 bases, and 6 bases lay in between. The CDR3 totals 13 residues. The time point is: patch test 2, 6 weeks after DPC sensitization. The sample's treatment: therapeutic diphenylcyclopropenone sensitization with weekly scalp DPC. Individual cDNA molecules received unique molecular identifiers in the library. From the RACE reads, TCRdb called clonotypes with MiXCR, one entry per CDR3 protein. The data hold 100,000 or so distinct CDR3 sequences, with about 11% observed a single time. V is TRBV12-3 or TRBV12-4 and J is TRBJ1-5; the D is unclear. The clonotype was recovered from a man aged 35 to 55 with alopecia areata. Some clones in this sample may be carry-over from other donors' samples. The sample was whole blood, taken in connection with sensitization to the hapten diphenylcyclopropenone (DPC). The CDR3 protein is CASSLIWNQPQHF. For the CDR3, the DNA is TGTGCCAGCAGTTTAATCTGGAATCAGCCCCAGCATTTT.